Following are 17 T cell receptor beta chains from one sample sequenced in a study of T cells in women clearing cervical HPV infection (dated by TCRdb to between 2018 and 2020). Receptors were amplified or captured by the immunoSEQ multiplex PCR assay. TCRdb retrieved this table from immuneACCESS and kept in-frame rearrangements only. Not all clones are present; in checked studies, unresolved V genes account for under half, and no reason is known for the remainder. This sample's listing comprises fewer than 35,000 clones. The top ten clonotypes cover more than 6% of the sample. The sequencing sample was made of blood buffy coat. The receptors were gathered from a woman between 18 and 70 years old with a cervical HPV16 infection that either progressed to CIN3+ or cleared (not recorded which).

The sequenced part of the CDR3 DNA is TGTGCCAGCAGCTTAGCTGGGACAGGGAGTCGAAACACC. Protein: CASSLAGTGSRNT. Given in full, the CDR3 is CASSLAGTGSRNTIYF. The J gene is TRBJ1-3, the V gene TRBV7-2; 9 nucleotides agree with TRBD1. The CDR3 goes on 3 residues after the read ends, and that part is filled in from the germline J gene. V trimming: 0 bases; J trimming: 5 bases; junction bases outside the gene matches: 5. The CDR3 has 16 amino acids. From germline, CDR1 is SGHTA and CDR2 FQGNSA. The variable domain in full, completed from reference TRBV7-2 and TRBJ1-3, reads GAGVSQSPSNKVTEKGKDVELRCDPISGHTALYWYRQSLGQGLEFLIYFQGNSAPDKSGLPSDRFSAERTGGSVSTLTIQRTQQEDSAVYLCASSLAGTGSRNTIYFGEGSWLTVV.

Concerning this clone itself: The CDR3 end lies 3 residues beyond the end of the read and is filled in from the germline J gene. Other DNA variants within this sample encode the same CDR3. This sequence joins TRBV5-1 and TRBJ2-5; a weak D match, TRBD1 (6 bases). The CDR3 covers 15 residues. Per germline, CDR1 SGHRS and CDR2 YFSETQ. V lost 4 bases and J lost 4, with 17 bases in between. Partial CDR3 DNA: TGCGCCAGCAGCCAGACAGGTCCACTCCCAGAGACC. Protein: CASSQTGPLPET. The entire CDR3 is CASSQTGPLPETQYF. Drawing the rest from reference TRBV5-1 and TRBJ2-5, the complete variable domain is KAGVTQTPRYLIKTRGQQVTLSCSPISGHRSVSWYQQTPGQGLQFLFEYFSETQRNKGNFPGRFSGRQFSNSRSEMNVSTLELGDSALYLCASSQTGPLPETQYFGPGTRLLVL.

Of note for this clone: The read terminates 3 residues ahead of where the CDR3 ends, so the germline J gene completes it. The V call is TRBV30, the J call TRBJ2-1, with TRBD2 matching over 9 bases. The CDR3 has 17 residues. In germline, CDR1 is GTSNPN, CDR2 SVGIG (reference sequence). V shed 5 bases and J 8 bases; nucleotides not matched to a gene: 19. The part of the CDR3 DNA that was read is TGTGCCTGGGAAGGGTTGGGTGCGGGGGGGGAAAAAGATGAG. This encodes CAWEGLGAGGEKDE. The full CDR3 is CAWEGLGAGGEKDEQFF.

The DNA read from the CDR3 is TGTGCCAGCTCACACAGTAGCGGGGTCCAAGAGACC. It is translated as CASSHSSGVQET. The complete CDR3 sequence is CASSHSSGVQETQYF. This rearrangement joins TRBV18 to TRBJ2-5; TRBD2 aligns across 8 bases. The read ends 3 residues early relative to the CDR3; the germline J gene fills the gap. Germline trimming cut 4 bases from V and 1 base from J; bases unmatched to any gene: 5. The germline CDR1 and CDR2 sequences are KGHSH and LQKENI. The CDR3 runs 15 residues.

Comment on this clone: The read finishes 3 residues shy of the CDR3 end, and the germline J gene is used to complete it. This sequence joins TRBV7-8 and TRBJ2-3, with TRBD2 identical over 8 bases. In germline, CDR1 is SGHVS, CDR2 FQNEAQ. After removal of 5 bases from V and 3 bases from J, the junction contained 16 bases not matched to a gene. This CDR3 region has 18 residues. This CDR3 reads CASSPYRPGTRDTDTQYF. Partial CDR3 DNA: TGTGCCAGCAGCCCTTACCGCCCCGGGACTAGAGATACAGATACG.

Of note for this clone: The DNA ends 3 residues before the CDR3 does, and the rest of the CDR3 is filled in from the germline J gene. This chain uses TRBV18 with TRBJ2-2; 7 bases are shared with TRBD2. V shed 6 bases and J 2 bases; nucleotides not matched to a gene: 6. The CDR3 spans 15 residues. Per the germline V gene, CDR1 is KGHSH and CDR2 is LQKENI. Partial CDR3 DNA: TGTGCCAGCTCGCAGACTAGCCCCAACACCGGGGAG. Translation: CASSQTSPNTGE. The CDR3 in full is CASSQTSPNTGELFF.

To note about this clone: The read ends 3 residues early relative to the CDR3; the germline J gene fills the gap. The chain uses TRBV20-1 and TRBJ2-3, with 15 bases identical to TRBD2. The CDR3 is 16 residues long. Germline V lookup: CDR1 DFQATT, CDR2 SNEGSKA (reference sequence). The ends lost 5 bases at V and 2 bases at J; junction bases unmatched: 5. CDR3 DNA (partial): TGCAGTGCTGCGGGGACTAGCGGGAGGTACACAGATACG. It is translated as CSAAGTSGRYTDT. The whole CDR3 protein reads CSAAGTSGRYTDTQYF.

Details on this clone: Coverage ceases 3 residues before the CDR3 finishes, and the germline J gene fills in the end. The rearrangement links TRBV7-9 to TRBJ1-6; TRBD1 is a possible D gene (6 bases). V was pared by 5 bases and J by 6 bases, with 14 bases between. The CDR3 covers 15 residues. The germline V gene encodes CDR1 SEHNR and CDR2 FQNEAQ (reference sequence). CDR3: CASSTTGQSNSPLHF. The CDR3 bases that were read are TGTGCCAGCAGCACGACGGGACAAAGTAATTCACCC.

A remark on this clone: The sequenced fragment ends 3 residues before the CDR3 boundary, so the rest is inferred from the germline J gene. The chain couples TRBV19 to TRBJ2-3; 9 bases match TRBD1. The germline gives CDR1 LNHDA, CDR2 SQIVND (reference sequence). The CDR3 extends over 16 amino acids. This chain's CDR3 is CASHPGQGHSNQPQYF. Incomplete CDR3 DNA: TGTGCCAGCCACCCGGGACAGGGTCATAGCAATCAGCCG.

Note on this clone: The observed sequence ends 3 residues before the CDR3 terminus, with the missing tail filled in from the germline J gene. V gene TRBV18 combines with J gene TRBJ2-3; possibly TRBD1 for D (6 bases). Germline values: CDR1 KGHSH, CDR2 LQKENI. CDR3 length: 17 residues. The part of the CDR3 DNA that was read is TGTGCCAGCTCTCCTCCACAATCGGACAGCCATGGGCAGCCG. Translating gives CASSPPQSDSHGQP. The complete CDR3 sequence is CASSPPQSDSHGQPQYF.

A word on this clone: The read ends 3 residues early relative to the CDR3; the germline J gene fills the gap. The chain joins TRBV19 to TRBJ2-4, with TRBD1 identical over 7 bases. The CDR3 consists of 14 residues. CDR1 is LNHDA, CDR2 SQIVND, per germline (reference sequence). The chain's CDR3 is CASSPQTGPYGQYF. The CDR3 DNA, read in part, is TGTGCCAGTAGTCCACAGACAGGGCCTTATGGT. Looking up the rest from reference TRBV19 and TRBJ2-4 gives the full variable domain: DGGITQSPKYLFRKEGQNVTLSCEQNLNHDAMYWYRQDPGQGLRLIYYSQIVNDFQKGDIAEGYSVSREKKESFPLTVTSAQKNPTAFYLCASSPQTGPYGQYFGAGTRLSVL.

With regard to this clone: The read ends 3 residues before the CDR3 terminus; that terminus is restored from the germline J gene. The V call is TRBV9, the J call TRBJ2-5, with TRBD2 as a possible D gene (5 bases). Germline V gene data show CDR1 as SGDLS and CDR2 as YYNGEE. The CDR3 length is 13 residues. The V end was cut by 4 bases, the J end by 4 bases, with 11 bases between. The part of the CDR3 DNA that was read is TGTGCCAGCAGCAAATGGACTTTAGAGACC. It codes for CASSKWTLET. The entire CDR3 reads CASSKWTLETQYF.

Concerning this clone: The read falls 3 residues short of the CDR3 end, and the missing part is taken from the germline J gene. The genes are TRBV9 and TRBJ2-7; D possibly corresponds to TRBD2 (7 bases). This CDR3 comprises 14 residues. Germline CDR1 SGDLS, CDR2 YYNGEE. Trimming took off 2 bases at V and 6 bases at J, with 15 bases between the two ends. CDR3 protein: CASSVRGRASEQYF. Partial CDR3 DNA: TGTGCCAGCAGCGTGAGGGGGAGGGCCAGCGAG.

Points on this clone: The read stops 3 residues short of the end of the CDR3; the missing end is completed from the germline J gene. The V and J genes are TRBV6-2 or TRBV6-3 and TRBJ2-7; weak D call: TRBD2 (5 bases). Between the trimmed V and J ends, which lost 6 bases and 3 bases, there was a span of 15 bases. Germline-derived CDR1 and CDR2 are MNHEY and SVGEGT. The CDR3 runs 14 residues. The CDR3 is CASSKGTGYYEQYF. Partial CDR3 DNA: TGTGCCAGCAGCAAGGGTACGGGGTACTACGAG.

This CDR3 is CASSPTLGNLGSYDYTF. The CDR3 bases that were read are TGTGCCAGCTCCCCTACACTAGGAAACCTGGGGTCCTACGAC. This chain joins TRBV18 and TRBJ1-2, with D unresolved. The DNA ends 3 residues before the CDR3 does, and the rest of the CDR3 is filled in from the germline J gene. This CDR3 has 17 amino acids. Germline V CDR1 and CDR2: KGHSH, LQKENI.

About this clone itself: The observed sequence ends 3 residues before the CDR3 terminus, with the missing tail filled in from the germline J gene. The chain carries TRBV7-6 and TRBJ1-2, with 11 nucleotides matching TRBD1. The germline V gene has CDR1 SGHVS and CDR2 FNYEAQ. CDR3 length equals 15 residues. The part of the CDR3 DNA that was read is TGTGCCAGCAGCGGGACAGGGGGGAGTTCCTACGAC. Translating it yields CASSGTGGSSYD. In full, the CDR3 reads CASSGTGGSSYDYTF.

As regards this clone: The missing CDR3 end, 3 residues past where the read stops, is filled in from the germline J gene. This chain joins TRBV7-9 and TRBJ2-5, with 9 positions matching TRBD1. The CDR3 contains 15 residues. J lost 3 bases, V lost 0 bases, and 2 bases had no gene match. The V gene's germline CDR1 is SEHNR and CDR2 FQNEAQ (reference sequence). The sequenced part of the CDR3 DNA is TGTGCCAGCAGCTTAGCAACAGGGGGCAAAGAGACC. This gives the protein CASSLATGGKET. The whole CDR3 reads CASSLATGGKETQYF.